The clone carrying this T cell receptor beta chain was observed many times. Its antigen is unknown. Newly diagnosed hyperthyroidism, duration under 2 months, in patients aged 18 to 65. The diagnostic basis comprised clinical symptoms, serum thyroxine and TRAb, thyroid ultrasound and orbital computed tomography. Each 10 ml fresh peripheral blood draw supplied the PBMCs. This entry belongs to a study of T cells in Graves' hyperthyroidism and ophthalmopathy. Whole-study results and caveats: Ophthalmopathy prediction by the model preceded onset by a median about 6.5 months.

Amplified regions were TCR beta CDR3 sequences from RNA transcripts. First-round RT-PCR with HTBI primers amplified the TCR CDR3 region. MiXCR, run by TCRdb on the multiplex PCR reads, gives a single entry per CDR3 protein. The table lists more than 500,000 distinct CDR3 sequences, 14% of them singletons. The CDR3 contains 13 residues. Germline CDR1 is SQVTM and CDR2 is ANQGSEA. V shed 3 bases, J shed 6 bases, and the junction held 0 bases outside the gene matches. The source of this sequence is a woman in her forties with Graves' hyperthyroidism. The specimen sequenced was blood. J is TRBJ2-3 and V is TRBV29-1; TRBD2 aligns across 13 bases. The CDR3 sequence: CSVETSGRDTQYF. In DNA form, the CDR3 reads TGCAGCGTTGAGACTAGCGGGAGGGATACGCAGTATTTT.